Each of the 9 T cell receptor beta chains below was sequenced from the same sample in a study of untreated major depressive disorder. Sequenced by immunoSEQ multiplex PCR; TCRdb stores in-frame clones only, minus some. This sample has 20,000 or so clones; about 87% occur once, and the top ten carry around 4.9%. The sequencing input was CD4+ T cells from PBMCs. These receptors all stem from a woman under 40 in good health.

The chain couples TRBV2 to TRBJ2-1, with 9 bases identical to TRBD2. This CDR3 spans 16 amino acids. Germline CDR1 is SNHLY and CDR2 is FYNNEI. The V gene end was trimmed by 7 bases and the J gene end by 8 bases; junction bases not matched to a gene: 15. The CDR3 spells CASKVSAGGRRDEQFF. The CDR3 DNA follows: TGTGCCAGCAAGGTTTCCGCGGGGGGGAGGAGAGATGAGCAGTTCTTC. Supplemented by reference TRBV2 and TRBJ2-1, the full variable domain reads EPEVTQTPSHQVTQMGQEVILRCVPISNHLYFYWYRQILGQKVEFLVSFYNNEISEKSEIFDDQFSVERPDGSNFTLKIRSTKLEDSAMYFCASKVSAGGRRDEQFFGPGTRLTVL.

CDR3 region: CASRKGGGSQETQYF. The DNA for the CDR3 is TGTGCCAGCAGGAAAGGGGGTGGCAGCCAAGAGACCCAGTACTTC. V is TRBV25-1 and J is TRBJ2-5, with D maybe TRBD1 (6 bases). Trimming cost V 6 bases and J 1 base, with 15 bases left between them. The CDR3 is 15 amino acids. Germline V gene data show CDR1 as MGHDK and CDR2 as SYGVNS. Drawing the rest from reference TRBV25-1 and TRBJ2-5, the complete variable domain is EADIYQTPRYLVIGTGKKITLECSQTMGHDKMYWYQQDPGMELHLIHYSYGVNSTEKGDLSSESTVSRIRTEHFPLTLESARPSHTSQYLCASRKGGGSQETQYFGPGTRLLVL.

This chain uses TRBV19 with TRBJ1-6; 7 bases fit TRBD1. Germline values: CDR1 LNHDA, CDR2 SQIVND (reference sequence). This CDR3 has 15 residues. Unmatched junction bases numbered 6, after V lost 0 bases and J lost 10 bases. The CDR3 loop is CASSIERGQGSPLHF. CDR3 sequence (DNA): TGTGCCAGTAGTATAGAAAGGGGGCAGGGATCACCCCTCCACTTT.

V usage is TRBV7-3 and J usage is TRBJ2-1, with D perhaps assigned TRBD1 or TRBD2 (6 bases each). The CDR3 extends over 15 amino acids. Germline V gene sequence: CDR1 SGHTA, CDR2 FQGTGA. Trimming left V 4 bases short and J 3 bases short, with 13 bases between. CDR3 bases: TGTGCCAGCAGCTCTGGGGGGCAAGGCTACAATGAGCAGTTCTTC. It codes for CASSSGGQGYNEQFF.

The chain employs TRBV4-1 and TRBJ2-5, with 11 bases matching TRBD2. V shed 0 bases and J 1 base; nucleotides not matched to a gene: 4. Germline V gives CDR1 MGHRA, CDR2 YSYEKL. CDR3 size: 17 residues. The CDR3 is CASSQDRTSGGQETQYF. The DNA of the CDR3 is TGCGCCAGCAGCCAAGATCGCACTAGCGGGGGCCAAGAGACCCAGTACTTC.

This clone has a handful of counts. The CDR3 DNA is TGTGCCAGTAGTATAGAGAGGGTCCCGGTTCAGCCCCAGCATTTT. It is translated as CASSIERVPVQPQHF. This chain joins TRBV19 and TRBJ1-5; the D is unclear. Germline V lookup: CDR1 LNHDA, CDR2 SQIVND (reference sequence). V shed 0 bases and J shed 6 bases, with 12 bases lying between them. The CDR3 is 15 residues long. The variable domain in full, completed from reference TRBV19 and TRBJ1-5, reads DGGITQSPKYLFRKEGQNVTLSCEQNLNHDAMYWYRQDPGQGLRLIYYSQIVNDFQKGDIAEGYSVSREKKESFPLTVTSAQKNPTAFYLCASSIERVPVQPQHFGDGTRLSIL.

The V call is TRBV7-2, the J call TRBJ2-7; D call uncertain. Trimming removed 1 base from V and 3 bases from J, with 10 bases in between. Germline V CDR1 and CDR2: SGHTA, FQGNSA. This CDR3 comprises 14 residues. In DNA, the CDR3 is TGTGCCAGCAGCTTAGACCCCAGAGACTACGAGCAGTACTTC. Translated, it gives CASSLDPRDYEQYF.

The V call is TRBV27, the J call TRBJ2-5; 7 bases are shared with TRBD1. The germline CDR1 and CDR2 sequences are MNHEY and SMNVEV (reference sequence). Germline trimming cut 6 bases from V and 2 bases from J; bases unmatched to any gene: 3. This CDR3 region has 13 residues. CDR3 amino acids: CASRFRGQETQYF. The CDR3 coding sequence is TGTGCCAGCAGGTTCAGGGGGCAAGAGACCCAGTACTTC.

The chain is built from TRBV29-1 and TRBJ2-3; 9 nucleotides align to TRBD2. The CDR3 runs to 14 residues. Germline V lookup: CDR1 SQVTM, CDR2 ANQGSEA. V trimming: 6 bases; J trimming: 2 bases; junction bases outside the gene matches: 6. CDR3 loop: CSVRSSGATDTQYF. The CDR3 DNA reads as TGCAGCGTCCGTTCTAGCGGGGCCACAGATACGCAGTATTTT.